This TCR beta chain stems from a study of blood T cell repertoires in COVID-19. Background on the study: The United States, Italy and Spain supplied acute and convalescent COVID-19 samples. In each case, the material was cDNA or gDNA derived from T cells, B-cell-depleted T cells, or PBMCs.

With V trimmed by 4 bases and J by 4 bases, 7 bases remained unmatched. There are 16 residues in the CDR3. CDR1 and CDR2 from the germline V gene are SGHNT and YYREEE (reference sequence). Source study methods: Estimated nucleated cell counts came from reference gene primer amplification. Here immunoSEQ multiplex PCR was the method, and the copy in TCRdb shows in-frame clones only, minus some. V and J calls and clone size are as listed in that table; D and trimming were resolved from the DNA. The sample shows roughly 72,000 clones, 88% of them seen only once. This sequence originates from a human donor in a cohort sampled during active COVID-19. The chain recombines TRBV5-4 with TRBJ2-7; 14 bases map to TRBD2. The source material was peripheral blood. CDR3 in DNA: TGTGCCAGCAGCACCGGGACTAGCGGGAGTCTTTACGAGCAGTACTTC. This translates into CASSTGTSGSLYEQYF.